The sample holds many counts of the clone carrying this T cell receptor beta chain. Its antigen is as yet unknown. The data derive from a study of metastatic and nonmetastatic thyroid tumors. Background on the study: Peripheral blood and tumor or nodule samples from malignant and benign thyroid patients were compared. Overall study results and limits: In blood and tumor, TCR beta diversity was reportedly significantly higher in malignant thyroid tumors than in benign nodules.

Using MiXCR, TCRdb re-called clones from the PCR reads. The table has about 33,000 clones, about 18% seen once. Thyroid surgery took place with no prior treatment in any patient. The germline V gene encodes CDR1 KGHSH and CDR2 LQKENI. The CDR3 has 14 residues. The germline V and J ends were trimmed by 2 bases and 3 bases, with 10 bases remaining between them. The rearrangement uses TRBV18 and TRBJ1-1, with D possibly being TRBD1 (6 bases). This receptor was identified in a female donor with papillary thyroid cancer or a benign thyroid nodule (not recorded which). Some clones in this sample may be carry-over from other donors' samples. Sequenced sample: blood. CDR3 bases: TGTGCCAGCTCACCAGGGGGCATGGACACTGAAGCTTTCTTT. Translation: CASSPGGMDTEAFF.